One sample yielded the 19 T cell receptor beta chains listed below, sequenced in a study of human T cells and chemical hapten exposure (dated by TCRdb to the early 2020s). Libraries came from RACE. The sequencer listed for this sample is NextSeq 500. TCRdb reprocessing: public reads trimmed at Q25 with fastp, clones called with MiXCR, in-frame beta chains kept. Each entry is one CDR3 protein sequence, shown with its most common DNA and genes. The sample records some 180,000 distinct CDR3 sequences, around 25% of which are singletons. The leading ten clones occupy under 2.5% of the sample. The sample's time point label, in plain terms: patch test 3, about 24 weeks after DPC sensitization. The treatment or condition label, read with the paper, signifies: therapeutic diphenylcyclopropenone sensitization with weekly scalp DPC. The specimen was whole blood, collected in connection with sensitization to the hapten diphenylcyclopropenone (DPC). The source is a woman between 40 and 55 years old with alopecia areata. Some clones in this sample may be carry-over from other donors' samples.

This clonotype was counted at least ten times. The chain combines TRBV7-2 with TRBJ2-3; 7 nucleotides align to TRBD1. With V trimmed by 5 bases and J by 3 bases, 5 bases remained unmatched. The CDR3 has 14 residues. Germline loops: CDR1 SGHTA, CDR2 FQGNSA. CDR3 amino acids: CASSPGQATDTQYF. The CDR3 DNA sequence: TGTGCCAGCAGCCCCGGACAGGCTACAGATACGCAGTATTTT.

V and J are TRBV7-2 and TRBJ2-3, with 8 bases aligning to TRBD1. The V segment lost 4 bases and the J segment 6 bases; nucleotides outside the gene matches: 6. Germline CDR1 and CDR2: SGHTA and FQGNSA. The CDR3 is 14 residues long. DNA of the CDR3: TGTGCCAGCAGCTCGATTCAGGGGGCGGATACGCAGTATTTT. The encoded protein is CASSSIQGADTQYF.

This CDR3 reads CSAFTAQGAVYGYTF. DNA for the CDR3: TGCAGTGCTTTCACCGCTCAGGGGGCAGTCTATGGCTACACCTTC. This chain connects TRBV20-1 to TRBJ1-2; 8 bases align to TRBD1. V gave up 5 bases and J gave up 4 bases; unmatched junction bases: 12. CDR1 and CDR2 (germline): DFQATT, SNEGSKA (reference sequence). The CDR3 length is 15 residues.

This clonotype was recorded once. The chain is built from TRBV7-9 and TRBJ2-4, with D tentatively TRBD1 or TRBD2 (5 bases each). Germline assignment: CDR1 SEHNR and CDR2 FQNEAQ (reference sequence). With 5 bases removed from V and 8 bases from J, the gap between germline ends came to 19 bases. The CDR3 consists of 15 residues. The CDR3 coding sequence is TGTGCCAGCAGCCCTACCCTGAGGGGTGGGGACATTCAGTACTTC. Translation: CASSPTLRGGDIQYF. Together with reference TRBV7-9 and TRBJ2-4, the CDR3 gives the full variable domain: DTGVSQNPRHKITKRGQNVTFRCDPISEHNRLYWYRQTLGQGPEFLTYFQNEAQLEKSRLLSDRFSAERPKGSFSTLEIQRTEQGDSAMYLCASSPTLRGGDIQYFGAGTRLSVL.

The chain recombines TRBV12-3 or TRBV12-4 with TRBJ1-2; no definite D call. V lost 3 bases to trimming and J lost 8 bases, with 10 bases between them. The CDR3 contains 12 residues. The CDR3, as DNA: TGTGCCAGCAGTTTTGAGCAGTCAGGCTACACCTTC. Translation: CASSFEQSGYTF.

This clonotype was recorded a few times. The chain carries TRBV5-4 and TRBJ2-1; TRBD1 aligns across 7 bases. V shed 3 bases and J 4 bases; nucleotides not matched to a gene: 7. Germline CDR1 and CDR2: SGHNT and YYREEE (reference sequence). The CDR3 runs to 15 residues. The CDR3 reads CASSSGTEKYNEQFF. The DNA for the CDR3 is TGTGCCAGCAGCTCCGGGACAGAAAAATACAATGAGCAGTTCTTC.

This clonotype has more than one count but fewer than ten. The V and J genes are TRBV20-1 and TRBJ1-5; 7 bases are shared with TRBD1. Germline CDR1 DFQATT, CDR2 SNEGSKA (reference sequence). Trimming at V came to 2 bases and at J to 3 bases, leaving 7 bases not matched to a gene. This CDR3 comprises 15 residues. The CDR3 nucleotides are TGCAGTGCTAGAACGGAGGGGGCGGACAATCAGCCCCAGCATTTT. Translation: CSARTEGADNQPQHF.

Many counts were recorded for this clonotype. The chain joins TRBV12-3 or TRBV12-4 to TRBJ2-5; D remains ambiguous. This CDR3 has 13 amino acids. V was cut by 2 bases and J by 1 base, with 5 bases left in between. Here the CDR3 DNA reads TGTGCCAGCAGTTTAAACGGCCAAGAGACCCAGTACTTC. Its translation: CASSLNGQETQYF.

This clonotype was observed many times. The chain is built from TRBV6-6 and TRBJ2-3; the match to TRBD1 covers 11 bases. The ends lost 8 bases at V and 2 bases at J; junction bases unmatched: 9. This CDR3 contains 16 residues. Germline V gene lookup returns CDR1 MNHNY and CDR2 SVGAGI (reference sequence). DNA for the CDR3: TGTGCCAGCCGCGGACAGGGGGCCTCACCCACAGATACGCAGTATTTT. Amino acids: CASRGQGASPTDTQYF.

This clonotype has more than one count but fewer than ten. This chain links TRBV28 with TRBJ2-7; D gene ambiguous. This CDR3 has 12 residues. The germline gives CDR1 MDHEN, CDR2 SYDVKM. V lost 5 bases and J 2 bases, leaving 7 bases between the germline ends. The CDR3 reads CASSPSTYEQYF. The CDR3 nucleotides read TGTGCCAGCAGTCCGTCCACCTACGAGCAGTACTTC.

Only a few counts were recorded for this clonotype. This chain links TRBV20-1 with TRBJ1-2, with unresolved D. Between the trimmed V and J ends, which lost 3 bases and 4 bases, there was a span of 9 bases. Per germline, CDR1 DFQATT and CDR2 SNEGSKA (reference sequence). The CDR3 runs to 12 residues. The CDR3 nucleotides are TGCAGTGCTAGTGGGCCAGCCTATGGCTACACCTTC. It specifies CSASGPAYGYTF.

The chain carries TRBV6-2 or TRBV6-3 and TRBJ2-2, with TRBD1 identical over 8 bases. The CDR3 covers 17 residues. Germline-derived CDR1 and CDR2 are MNHEY and SVGEGT. The V gene end was trimmed by 4 bases and the J gene end by 1 base; junction bases not matched to a gene: 8. The CDR3 bases are TGTGCCAGCAGTTCCCATAGGACAGGGAGGAACACCGGGGAGCTGTTTTTT. Translation gives CASSSHRTGRNTGELFF.

A few counts support this clonotype. The chain joins TRBV20-1 to TRBJ2-4; the match to TRBD2 covers 11 bases. Unmatched junction bases numbered 7, after V lost 6 bases and J lost 9 bases. Germline V gives CDR1 DFQATT, CDR2 SNEGSKA (reference sequence). This CDR3 comprises 13 residues. The CDR3 reads CSAQLAGVGIQYF. The CDR3 DNA follows: TGCAGTGCACAACTAGCGGGAGTTGGCATTCAGTACTTC.

This clonotype occurred a few times. This chain uses TRBV5-1 with TRBJ1-1, with 7 bases matching TRBD1. The CDR3 is 14 amino acids. Germline V CDR1 and CDR2: SGHRS, YFSETQ. The V gene end was trimmed by 4 bases and the J gene end by 1 base; junction bases not matched to a gene: 4. Here the CDR3 DNA reads TGCGCCAGCAGCCCCGGACAGGCGAACACTGAAGCTTTCTTT. This gives the protein CASSPGQANTEAFF. Supplemented by reference TRBV5-1 and TRBJ1-1, the full variable domain reads KAGVTQTPRYLIKTRGQQVTLSCSPISGHRSVSWYQQTPGQGLQFLFEYFSETQRNKGNFPGRFSGRQFSNSRSEMNVSTLELGDSALYLCASSPGQANTEAFFGQGTRLTVV.

This clonotype came up many times. The V and J genes are TRBV6-2 or TRBV6-3 and TRBJ2-1; 13 nucleotides match TRBD2. J lost 7 bases, V lost 6 bases, and 6 bases had no gene match. The CDR3 runs to 15 residues. Germline values: CDR1 MNHEY, CDR2 SVGEGT. CDR3 sequence: CASSLRTSGSNEQFF. CDR3 nucleotide sequence: TGTGCCAGCAGCCTAAGGACTAGCGGGAGTAATGAGCAGTTCTTC.

This clonotype showed up many times. J is TRBJ2-7 and V is TRBV20-1, with D tentatively TRBD1 (5 bases). Trimming left V 0 bases short and J 3 bases short, with 6 bases between. The CDR3 has 12 residues. CDR1 and CDR2 from the germline V gene are DFQATT and SNEGSKA (reference sequence). CDR3 residues: CSARDQGYEQYF. Here the CDR3 DNA reads TGCAGTGCTAGAGATCAGGGCTACGAGCAGTACTTC.

This clonotype was found a few times. V gene TRBV29-1 combines with J gene TRBJ2-3; 13 nucleotides agree with TRBD2. V was clipped by 6 bases and J by 2 bases; unmatched bases: 5. Looked up from germline, CDR1 is SQVTM and CDR2 is ANQGSEA. This CDR3 spans 15 amino acids. The CDR3 loop reads CSVGTSGTLTDTQYF. CDR3 nucleotide sequence: TGCAGCGTGGGGACTAGCGGGACTCTCACAGATACGCAGTATTTT.

The rearrangement uses TRBV10-3 and TRBJ2-5; 9 bases agree with TRBD1. Germline CDR1 and CDR2: ENHRY and SYGVKD. The CDR3 has 13 residues. After removal of 7 bases from V and 7 bases from J, the junction contained 7 bases not matched to a gene. The DNA of the CDR3 is TGTGCCATCACCGGGGGACAGGGAGGGACCCAGTACTTC. Encoded protein: CAITGGQGGTQYF.

This clonotype was counted at least ten times. This rearrangement joins TRBV20-1 to TRBJ2-7, with 7 bases that match TRBD1. CDR1 DFQATT and CDR2 SNEGSKA come from the germline V gene (reference sequence). V trimming: 5 bases; J trimming: 4 bases; junction bases outside the gene matches: 5. The CDR3 has 12 amino acids. Written as DNA, the CDR3 is TGCAGTGCTCGGACAGGTGGTTACGAGCAGTACTTC. Protein: CSARTGGYEQYF.